The next 30 T cell receptor beta chains were all read from a single sample in a study of blood T cell repertoires in COVID-19. Method: immunoSEQ multiplex PCR; TCRdb's copy keeps in-frame clones and lacks some. The sample has 200,000 to 300,000 clones, 80% to 90% seen once. Material: peripheral blood. These receptors all stem from a man aged 45-65 years with acute or convalescent COVID-19.

This sequence joins TRBV3-1 (or the pseudogene TRBV3-2) and TRBJ2-1; 7 bases line up with TRBD1. This CDR3 has 15 residues. Per the germline V gene, CDR1 is LGHDT and CDR2 is YNNKEL (reference sequence). V lost 5 bases and J lost 5; bases outside the gene matches: 9. The CDR3: CASSKGTASNNEQFF. The CDR3 DNA reads as TGTGCCAGCAGCAAGGGGACAGCGTCCAACAATGAGCAGTTCTTC.

V usage is TRBV19 and J usage is TRBJ1-1; TRBD1 is a possible D gene (5 bases). Trimming took 5 bases from V and 1 from J, leaving 11 bases between them. The CDR3 sequence is 14 residues long. From germline, CDR1 is LNHDA and CDR2 SQIVND (reference sequence). The CDR3 DNA reads as TGTGCCAGTAGTGCGACAGAAGGGAACACTGAAGCTTTCTTT. Residues: CASSATEGNTEAFF.

CDR3 residues: CASSRGDRGNGNTIYF. CDR3 nucleotides: TGTGCCAGTAGCCGCGGAGACAGGGGAAATGGAAACACCATATATTTT. The chain combines TRBV19 with TRBJ1-3; TRBD1 matches at 8 bases. The V gene end was trimmed by 6 bases and the J gene end by 3 bases; junction bases not matched to a gene: 10. Germline V CDR1 and CDR2: LNHDA, SQIVND (reference sequence). CDR3 length equals 16 residues.

The V and J genes are TRBV7-3 and TRBJ2-1; 9 bases are a match to TRBD2. There are 16 residues in the CDR3. The J segment lost 5 bases and the V segment lost 5 bases, leaving 10 bases of the junction unmatched. Per the germline V gene, CDR1 is SGHTA and CDR2 is FQGTGA. Here the CDR3 reads CASSLIPGLADNEQFF. The CDR3 nucleotides are TGTGCCAGCAGCCTCATTCCGGGACTAGCAGACAATGAGCAGTTCTTC.

This chain joins TRBV25-1 and TRBJ2-5; D not certain. V was trimmed by 5 bases and J by 4 bases, leaving 11 bases between them. The germline gives CDR1 MGHDK, CDR2 SYGVNS. This CDR3 has 13 amino acids. This chain's CDR3 is CASSPYQRETQYF. CDR3 bases: TGTGCCAGCAGTCCCTACCAAAGAGAGACCCAGTACTTC.

The CDR3 sequence is CASSHQGARTEAFF. The CDR3, as DNA: TGTGCCAGCAGTCACCAGGGGGCGCGGACTGAAGCTTTCTTT. J is TRBJ1-1 and V is TRBV28, with 8 bases identical to TRBD1. V gave up 5 bases and J gave up 5 bases; unmatched junction bases: 7. Germline-derived CDR1 and CDR2 are MDHEN and SYDVKM. This CDR3 region has 14 residues.

This rearrangement joins TRBV7-9 to TRBJ2-7, with 8 bases matching TRBD1. Germline V gene lookup returns CDR1 SEHNR and CDR2 FQNEAQ (reference sequence). This CDR3 spans 15 amino acids. With 4 bases clipped from V and 0 bases from J, the junction kept 5 bases outside the gene matches. The CDR3 nucleotides read TGTGCCAGCAGCTCTTGGACAGGGAACTCCTACGAGCAGTACTTC. This sequence encodes CASSSWTGNSYEQYF.

V gene TRBV7-3 combines with J gene TRBJ2-5; D is ambiguous. There are 13 residues in the CDR3. In germline, CDR1 is SGHTA, CDR2 FQGTGA. V lost 4 bases, J lost 0 bases, and 6 bases lay in between. This CDR3 reads CASSSRNQETQYF. The CDR3, as DNA: TGTGCCAGCAGCTCGCGCAACCAAGAGACCCAGTACTTC.

Here the CDR3 reads CASSLSYRGENTEAFF. The CDR3 nucleotides read TGCGCCAGCAGCCTATCATACAGGGGGGAGAACACTGAAGCTTTCTTT. V gene TRBV5-1 combines with J gene TRBJ1-1, with 8 bases identical to TRBD1. CDR1 SGHRS and CDR2 YFSETQ come from the germline V gene. CDR3 length equals 16 residues. J was trimmed by 1 base and V by 4 bases; bases with no gene match: 9.

The J gene is TRBJ2-2, the V gene TRBV24-1, with TRBD1 as a possible D gene (6 bases). With 4 bases removed from V and 0 bases from J, the gap between germline ends came to 11 bases. Germline-derived CDR1 and CDR2 are KGHDR and SFDVKD. CDR3 length equals 16 residues. The CDR3: CATSDWDTTNTGELFF. CDR3 DNA: TGTGCCACCAGTGACTGGGACACGACGAACACCGGGGAGCTGTTTTTT.

The rearrangement links TRBV11-3 to TRBJ2-1, with TRBD2 identical over 10 bases. This CDR3 has 18 residues. V dropped 1 base and J dropped 2; count of bases not matched to a gene: 8. Germline-derived CDR1 and CDR2 are SGHNT and YENEEA. The CDR3 DNA sequence: TGTGCCAGCAGCTTAGGGGGCCTGCTAGCGGGGGCCTACAATGAGCAGTTCTTC. Translation gives CASSLGGLLAGAYNEQFF. The full variable domain, rest sourced from reference TRBV11-3 and TRBJ2-1, is EAGVVQSPRYKIIEKKQPVAFWCNPISGHNTLYWYLQNLGQGPELLIRYENEEAVDDSQLPKDRFSAERLKGVDSTLKIQPAELGDSAVYLCASSLGGLLAGAYNEQFFGPGTRLTVL.

This chain connects TRBV30 to TRBJ1-5; D perhaps matches TRBD1 (5 bases). Germline loops: CDR1 GTSNPN, CDR2 SVGIG (reference sequence). The CDR3 extends over 14 amino acids. V was shortened by 0 bases and J by 5 bases, with 11 bases between the two germline ends. CDR3 residues: CAWSVLGRDQPQHF. In DNA, the CDR3 is TGTGCCTGGAGTGTATTGGGCAGGGATCAGCCCCAGCATTTT.

The chain recombines TRBV6-5 with TRBJ1-1, with D possibly TRBD1 on 5 matching bases. CDR1 is MNHEY, CDR2 SVGAGI, per germline. V was cut by 4 bases and J by 4 bases, with 19 bases left in between. This CDR3 spans 16 amino acids. The CDR3 loop reads CASSWTVAGGGTEAFF. The CDR3 DNA reads as TGTGCCAGCAGTTGGACTGTGGCTGGGGGGGGCACTGAAGCTTTCTTT.

V and J are TRBV15 and TRBJ1-5; no reliable D call. CDR3 length: 12 residues. V lost 5 bases and J 9 bases, leaving 11 bases between the germline ends. Germline assignment: CDR1 LNHNV and CDR2 YYDKDF (reference sequence). The DNA for the CDR3 is TGTGCCACCAGCGAGGGCCATGGGCCCCAGCATTTT. It encodes CATSEGHGPQHF. The variable domain in full, with the rest retrieved from reference TRBV15 and TRBJ1-5, is DAMVIQNPRYQVTQFGKPVTLSCSQTLNHNVMYWYQQKSSQAPKLLFHYYDKDFNNEADTPDNFQSRRPNTSFCFLDIRSPGLGDTAMYLCATSEGHGPQHFGDGTRLSIL.

This chain links TRBV18 with TRBJ1-1; D is possibly TRBD1 (5 bases). Trimming stripped 5 bases from V and 1 base from J, with 11 bases between. The CDR3 is 14 residues long. Germline CDR1 and CDR2: KGHSH and LQKENI. The CDR3 loop reads CASSGANPNTEAFF. The CDR3 nucleotides read TGTGCCAGCTCAGGGGCTAACCCGAACACTGAAGCTTTCTTT. The whole variable domain, remainder taken from reference TRBV18 and TRBJ1-1, is NAGVMQNPRHLVRRRGQEARLRCSPMKGHSHVYWYRQLPEEGLKFMVYLQKENIIDESGMPKERFSAEFPKEGPSILRIQQVVRGDSAAYFCASSGANPNTEAFFGQGTRLTVV.

The chain uses TRBV12-3 or TRBV12-4 and TRBJ2-1, with D uncertain. The CDR3 is made up of 12 amino acids. With 3 bases removed from V and 6 bases from J, the gap between germline ends came to 6 bases. DNA of the CDR3: TGTGCCAGCAGTTTTGAAGCCAATGAGCAGTTCTTC. Its translation is CASSFEANEQFF.

This chain uses TRBV28 with TRBJ1-5, with D hard to call. This CDR3 has 13 residues. With 4 bases removed from V and 7 bases from J, the gap between germline ends came to 11 bases. Germline V gene data show CDR1 as MDHEN and CDR2 as SYDVKM. The CDR3 DNA follows: TGTGCCAGCAGTTGGGAGAAAAGACAGCCCCAGCATTTT. It specifies CASSWEKRQPQHF.

Only one count was recorded for this clone. The chain is built from TRBV4-1 and TRBJ1-2; possibly TRBD1 for D (5 bases). This CDR3 has 15 amino acids. Germline values: CDR1 MGHRA, CDR2 YSYEKL. V was clipped by 0 bases and J by 1 base, with 9 bases between them. The CDR3 loop reads CASSQERGGNYGYTF. Here the CDR3 DNA reads TGCGCCAGCAGCCAAGAAAGGGGCGGTAACTATGGCTACACCTTC.

The chain links TRBV5-1 to TRBJ2-2; D may be TRBD1 (6 bases). This CDR3 contains 17 residues. Trimming removed 5 bases from V and 1 base from J, with 18 bases in between. The germline V gene has CDR1 SGHRS and CDR2 YFSETQ. The CDR3 nucleotides read TGCGCCAGCAGTTCTCTTGGGACACCCGAGAACACCGGGGAGCTGTTTTTT. Translating gives CASSSLGTPENTGELFF.

The CDR3 coding sequence is TGTGCCAGCGGATCTAGAGGGTTCACTGAAGCTTTCTTT. Its translation: CASGSRGFTEAFF. The chain joins TRBV11-3 to TRBJ1-1; D uncertain. CDR1 and CDR2 (germline): SGHNT, YENEEA. The V end lost 8 bases, the J end lost 4 bases, and 14 bases lay between the germline ends. The CDR3 spans 13 residues.

This chain uses TRBV14 with TRBJ2-3, with D perhaps TRBD2 (7 bases). V was pared by 4 bases and J by 6 bases, with 17 bases between. In germline, CDR1 is SGHDN, CDR2 FVKESK. This CDR3 spans 15 amino acids. CDR3 bases: TGTGCCAGCAGCCCCCGTGGGGGGGCCACCGATACGCAGTATTTT. Amino acid sequence: CASSPRGGATDTQYF. Together with reference TRBV14 and TRBJ2-3, the CDR3 gives the full variable domain: EAGVTQFPSHSVIEKGQTVTLRCDPISGHDNLYWYRRVMGKEIKFLLHFVKESKQDESGMPNNRFLAERTGGTYSTLKVQPAELEDSGVYFCASSPRGGATDTQYFGPGTRLTVL.

This rearrangement joins TRBV5-1 to TRBJ1-6; TRBD1 is a possible D gene (6 bases). The V gene lost 2 bases and the J gene lost 8 bases, with 14 bases spanning the gap. The CDR3 length is 15 residues. Germline CDR1 SGHRS, CDR2 YFSETQ. The CDR3 nucleotides read TGCGCCAGCAGCTTCGTACAGGGACCGGATTCACCCCTCCACTTT. This codes for CASSFVQGPDSPLHF.

This chain uses TRBV10-3 with TRBJ2-3, with D perhaps TRBD1 (6 bases). Germline V gene sequence: CDR1 ENHRY, CDR2 SYGVKD. This CDR3 has 16 amino acids. V lost 6 bases and J 1 base, leaving 17 bases between the germline ends. The CDR3, as DNA: TGTGCCATCAGGGGGGCCTTACAGGGCGGCACAGATACGCAGTATTTT. As protein: CAIRGALQGGTDTQYF.

The chain employs TRBV19 and TRBJ2-1; 11 bases line up with TRBD2. This CDR3 region has 15 residues. CDR1 and CDR2 (germline): LNHDA, SQIVND (reference sequence). With 7 bases clipped from V and 7 bases from J, the junction kept 9 bases outside the gene matches. Here the CDR3 reads CASKPLAGGQNEQFF. In DNA form, the CDR3 reads TGTGCCAGTAAACCTCTAGCGGGAGGCCAGAATGAGCAGTTCTTC.

This clone is a singleton in its sample. The gene calls are TRBV30 and TRBJ1-4; D possibly corresponds to TRBD1 (6 bases). This CDR3 contains 12 residues. Trimming shortened V by 0 bases and J by 8 bases, and 7 bases separated the two germline ends. Germline values: CDR1 GTSNPN, CDR2 SVGIG (reference sequence). CDR3 coding DNA: TGTGCCTGGAGTGTTCAGGGGGAAAAACTGTTTTTT. Translation gives CAWSVQGEKLFF.

The chain carries TRBV5-5 and TRBJ1-2; 9 bases map to TRBD1. Germline values: CDR1 SGHKS, CDR2 YYEKEE (reference sequence). With 4 bases clipped from V and 8 bases from J, the junction kept 9 bases outside the gene matches. This CDR3 is 14 amino acids long. DNA of the CDR3: TGTGCCAGCAGCGTAGGGACAGGGTTTGGAGGCTACACCTTC. Translating gives CASSVGTGFGGYTF.

This clone was seen more than once but under ten times. The chain employs TRBV10-3 and TRBJ1-1, with D perhaps matching TRBD1 (6 bases). Germline lookup yields CDR1 ENHRY and CDR2 SYGVKD. The CDR3 is 11 residues long. V lost 11 bases and J 0 bases, leaving 7 bases between the germline ends. The DNA for the CDR3 is TGTGCCTCAGGGGTGAACACTGAAGCTTTCTTT. Translated: CASGVNTEAFF.

V usage is TRBV6-5 and J usage is TRBJ2-3; the D gene is possibly TRBD1 (6 bases). Deletions cut 7 bases from V and 9 bases from J, with 11 bases between. CDR1 and CDR2 (germline): MNHEY, SVGAGI. The CDR3 totals 11 residues. The CDR3 sequence: CASTHRETQYF. DNA for the CDR3: TGTGCCAGCACCCACAGGGAAACGCAGTATTTT.

This rearrangement joins TRBV11-3 to TRBJ2-2; 11 bases line up with TRBD2. V trimming: 5 bases; J trimming: 5 bases; junction bases outside the gene matches: 7. Germline V gene data show CDR1 as SGHNT and CDR2 as YENEEA. CDR3 length: 16 amino acids. The CDR3 sequence is CASSPVAGGPTGELFF. The CDR3 DNA is TGTGCCAGCAGCCCCGTAGCGGGAGGGCCAACCGGGGAGCTGTTTTTT.

The CDR3 here is CASSELGLADTQYF. DNA of the CDR3: TGTGCCAGCAGTGAGTTAGGACTTGCAGATACGCAGTATTTT. The chain joins TRBV6-4 to TRBJ2-3; weak D call: TRBD2 (5 bases). Germline CDR1 is MRHNA and CDR2 is SNTAGT. This CDR3 comprises 14 residues. Deletions cut 3 bases from V and 4 bases from J, with 11 bases between.